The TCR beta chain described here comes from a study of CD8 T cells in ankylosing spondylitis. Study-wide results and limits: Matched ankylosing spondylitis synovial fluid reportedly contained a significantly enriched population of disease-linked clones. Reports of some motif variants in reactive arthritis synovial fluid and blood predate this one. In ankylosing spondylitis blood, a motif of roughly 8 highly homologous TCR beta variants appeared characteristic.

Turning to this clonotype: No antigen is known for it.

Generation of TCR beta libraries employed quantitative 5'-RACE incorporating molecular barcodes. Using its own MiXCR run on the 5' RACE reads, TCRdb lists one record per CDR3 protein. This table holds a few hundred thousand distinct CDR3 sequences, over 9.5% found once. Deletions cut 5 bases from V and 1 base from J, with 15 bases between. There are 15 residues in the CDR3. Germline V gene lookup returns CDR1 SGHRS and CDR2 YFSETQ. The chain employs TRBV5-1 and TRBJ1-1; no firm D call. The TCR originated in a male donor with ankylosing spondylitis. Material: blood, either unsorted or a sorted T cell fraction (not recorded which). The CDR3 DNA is TGCGCCAGCAGGGGGTTAGGGAGCTGGAACACTGAAGCTTTCTTT. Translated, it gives CASRGLGSWNTEAFF.